Following are 20 T cell receptor beta chains from one sample sequenced in a study of blood T cell repertoires in COVID-19. The repertoire was sequenced with immunoSEQ multiplex PCR; TCRdb's copy has only in-frame clones and lacks some. This sample yields just over 90,000 clones, of which approximately 87% are seen a single time; roughly 1.5% belongs to the top ten. Material: peripheral blood. The receptors were gathered from a human donor with active COVID-19. The donor label of this sample is uncertain.

CDR3 sequence reads: CASSLRQIYGYTF. CDR3 DNA: TGTGCCAGCAGCTTAAGACAGATCTATGGCTACACCTTC. The chain carries TRBV11-2 and TRBJ1-2, with TRBD1 as a possible D gene (5 bases). CDR1 SGHAT and CDR2 FQNNGV come from the germline V gene. V lost 2 bases and J lost 4, with 8 bases in between. This CDR3 is 13 amino acids long.

The J gene is TRBJ2-3, the V gene TRBV27; weak D call: TRBD2 (5 bases). The germline V gene encodes CDR1 MNHEY and CDR2 SMNVEV (reference sequence). Trimming shortened V by 2 bases and J by 5 bases, and 20 bases separated the two germline ends. The CDR3 length is 17 residues. The DNA for the CDR3 is TGTGCCAGCAGTTTAGACCGAGGGCTAGCCGTTATAGATACGCAGTATTTT. Protein sequence: CASSLDRGLAVIDTQYF.

The chain couples TRBV9 to TRBJ2-7; TRBD1 matches 9 bases. This CDR3 has 15 amino acids. Trimming removed 4 bases from V and 1 base from J; junction bases left unmatched: 6. The germline CDR1 and CDR2 sequences are SGDLS and YYNGEE. This CDR3 reads CASSIGGTGSYEQYF. The CDR3 DNA reads as TGTGCCAGCAGCATTGGCGGGACAGGGTCCTACGAGCAGTACTTC.

The chain recombines TRBV11-3 with TRBJ1-2; TRBD1 agrees at 8 bases. Germline values: CDR1 SGHNT, CDR2 YENEEA. The CDR3 is made up of 17 amino acids. The trim removed 1 base at V and 7 bases at J, leaving 14 bases unmatched. The CDR3 DNA sequence: TGTGCCAGCAGCTTAGTAGGGAGACAGGGGCCTGCGGGTGGCTACACCTTC. It translates to CASSLVGRQGPAGGYTF. The full variable domain, rest sourced from reference TRBV11-3 and TRBJ1-2, is EAGVVQSPRYKIIEKKQPVAFWCNPISGHNTLYWYLQNLGQGPELLIRYENEEAVDDSQLPKDRFSAERLKGVDSTLKIQPAELGDSAVYLCASSLVGRQGPAGGYTFGSGTRLTVV.

The chain recombines TRBV7-2 with TRBJ1-4; 8 bases are a match to TRBD1. Germline V gene lookup returns CDR1 SGHTA and CDR2 FQGNSA. V was clipped by 4 bases and J by 0 bases; unmatched bases: 1. CDR3 length: 15 amino acids. CDR3 DNA sequence: TGTGCCAGCAGCTCACAGGGGGCAACTAATGAAAAACTGTTTTTT. This translates into CASSSQGATNEKLFF.

As DNA, the CDR3 is TGTGCCAGCAGCAAAGCGCGGGTCAGCTGGGGCTACACCTTC. It is translated as CASSKARVSWGYTF. This chain uses TRBV21-1 with TRBJ1-2. TRBV21-1 is flagged as a pseudogene. The CDR3 is 14 amino acids.

The chain carries TRBV13 and TRBJ1-1, with D unclear. CDR3 length: 14 amino acids. Germline CDR1 reads PRHDT; CDR2 reads FYEKMQ (reference sequence). Trimming pared 5 bases from V and 0 bases from J, leaving 10 bases between. The CDR3 region is CASSRGLMNTEAFF. CDR3 nucleotides: TGTGCCAGCAGCCGCGGGCTTATGAACACTGAAGCTTTCTTT. The variable domain in full, with the rest retrieved from reference TRBV13 and TRBJ1-1, is AAGVIQSPRHLIKEKRETATLKCYPIPRHDTVYWYQQGPGQDPQFLISFYEKMQSDKGSIPDRFSAQQFSDYHSELNMSSLELGDSALYFCASSRGLMNTEAFFGQGTRLTVV.

The chain links TRBV6-5 to TRBJ2-7, with 8 nucleotides matching TRBD1. J gave up 3 bases and V 8 bases, and 6 bases lay outside the gene matches. Germline V gene data show CDR1 as MNHEY and CDR2 as SVGAGI. The CDR3 runs 13 residues. CDR3: CASRTGTGYEQYF. CDR3 nucleotide sequence: TGTGCCAGCCGCACCGGGACAGGCTACGAGCAGTACTTC.

This chain connects TRBV2 to TRBJ2-5; possible D gene TRBD2, 6 bases. The ends were cut back, 2 bases at V and 9 bases at J, with 13 bases in the middle. Germline V gives CDR1 SNHLY, CDR2 FYNNEI. The CDR3 has 13 residues. The CDR3 is CASSERGSQPQYF. The CDR3 region has the DNA TGTGCCAGCAGTGAACGGGGGTCGCAGCCCCAGTACTTC.

The gene calls are TRBV28 and TRBJ1-2, with D unclear. The CDR3 has 13 residues. V was shortened by 5 bases and J by 2 bases, with 9 bases between the two germline ends. The V gene's germline CDR1 is MDHEN and CDR2 SYDVKM. The CDR3 region is CASSVGSNYGYTF. The CDR3 DNA sequence: TGTGCCAGCAGTGTCGGGAGCAACTATGGCTACACCTTC.

The rearrangement uses TRBV21-1 and TRBJ1-1; the D call in the table, TRBD1, was not verified against the DNA. TRBV21-1 constitutes a pseudogene. This CDR3 contains 20 residues. The CDR3 sequence is CASSLYQQGALCHDHDEAFF. Written as DNA, the CDR3 is TGTGCCAGCAGCCTCTACCAACAGGGGGCCCTCTGCCACGACCACGATGAAGCTTTCTTT.

The rearrangement uses TRBV4-1 and TRBJ2-2; 9 positions match TRBD1. The CDR3 runs 15 residues. From germline, CDR1 is MGHRA and CDR2 YSYEKL. Unmatched junction bases numbered 3, after V lost 4 bases and J lost 3 bases. The CDR3 loop is CASSLRDRDTGELFF. DNA for the CDR3: TGCGCCAGCAGCCTCCGGGACAGGGACACCGGGGAGCTGTTTTTT.

The V and J genes are TRBV7-9 and TRBJ1-2; 9 bases map to TRBD1. This CDR3 region has 13 residues. Germline CDR1 reads SEHNR; CDR2 reads FQNEAQ (reference sequence). Trimming removed 5 bases from V and 7 bases from J; junction bases left unmatched: 5. CDR3 sequence (DNA): TGTGCCAGCAGCCGGGACAGGGTCGGTGGCTACACCTTC. Residues: CASSRDRVGGYTF. The full variable domain, its missing parts supplied by reference TRBV7-9 and TRBJ1-2, is DTGVSQNPRHKITKRGQNVTFRCDPISEHNRLYWYRQTLGQGPEFLTYFQNEAQLEKSRLLSDRFSAERPKGSFSTLEIQRTEQGDSAMYLCASSRDRVGGYTFGSGTRLTVV.

This rearrangement joins TRBV15 to TRBJ2-3, with D maybe TRBD1 (5 bases). The CDR3 is 16 amino acids. V lost 0 bases and J 2 bases, leaving 12 bases between the germline ends. CDR1 and CDR2 (germline): LNHNV, YYDKDF (reference sequence). In DNA, the CDR3 is TGTGCCACCAGCAGAGAATTGCGGACAATCACAGATACGCAGTATTTT. This sequence encodes CATSRELRTITDTQYF.

The chain recombines TRBV29-1 with TRBJ2-2, with TRBD1 matching 7 bases. Germline values: CDR1 SQVTM, CDR2 ANQGSEA. The CDR3 is made up of 15 amino acids. V trimming: 4 bases; J trimming: 5 bases; junction bases outside the gene matches: 10. The CDR3 nucleotides read TGCAGCGTTGCTTCGGCAGGGGGTAAAACCGGGGAGCTGTTTTTT. Translated: CSVASAGGKTGELFF.

Regarding this clone: At one end, the junction sequence differs from germline, possibly due to a read error. The gene calls are TRBV7-7 and TRBJ1-2; 8 bases map to TRBD1. Per germline, CDR1 SSHAT and CDR2 FNYEAQ (reference sequence). The CDR3 is made up of 18 amino acids. The CDR3 nucleotides read TGTGCTAGCAGCTTAGCGGTGCAGGGGGCCCTTCCAAACTATGGCTACACCTTC. Translation: CASSLAVQGALPNYGYTF.

The chain has TRBV29-1 and TRBJ2-5; unclear D gene. The CDR3 sequence is 13 residues long. Germline V gene data show CDR1 as SQVTM and CDR2 as ANQGSEA. Deletions cut 3 bases from V and 1 base from J, with 9 bases between. This chain's CDR3 is CSVDAGFQETQYF. In DNA form, the CDR3 reads TGCAGCGTTGATGCAGGATTCCAAGAGACCCAGTACTTC. The whole variable domain, filled in from reference TRBV29-1 and TRBJ2-5, reads SAVISQKPSRDICQRGTSLTIQCQVDSQVTMMFWYRQQPGQSLTLIATANQGSEATYESGFVIDKFPISRPNLTFSTLTVSNMSPEDSSIYLCSVDAGFQETQYFGPGTRLLVL.

This chain uses TRBV4-2 with TRBJ2-2; D is possibly TRBD2 (5 bases). The germline V gene has CDR1 LGHNA and CDR2 YNFKEQ. This CDR3 region has 15 residues. Trimming took 5 bases from V and 4 from J, leaving 14 bases between them. CDR3 DNA sequence: TGTGCCAGCAGCTTTGGACTGGGCCCCACCGGGGAGCTGTTTTTT. Amino acids: CASSFGLGPTGELFF.

The rearrangement joins TRBV27 to TRBJ1-6; D might be TRBD1 (6 bases). Germline values: CDR1 MNHEY, CDR2 SMNVEV (reference sequence). The length of the CDR3 is 16 residues. V lost 3 bases and J lost 6, with 15 bases in between. This CDR3 is CASSFRSGAANSPLHF. The CDR3 region has the DNA TGTGCCAGCAGTTTTCGCTCAGGGGCTGCTAATTCACCCCTCCACTTT.

This clone was recorded a few times. CDR3 sequence reads: CASSPSGGAGTQYF. The CDR3 nucleotides are TGTGCCAGCAGTCCAAGCGGGGGTGCTGGGACCCAGTACTTC. The chain combines TRBV7-8 with TRBJ2-5, with 8 positions matching TRBD2. This CDR3 has 14 residues. V lost 6 bases, J lost 7 bases, and 10 bases stayed unmatched. Germline lookup yields CDR1 SGHVS and CDR2 FQNEAQ.